What follows are 30 T cell receptor beta chains derived from one specimen sequenced in a study of control samples from healthy donors and cancer patients. Here immunoSEQ multiplex PCR was the method, and the copy in TCRdb shows in-frame clones only, minus some. The sample holds just over 150,000 clones, 85% to 90% seen once. Specimen: blood. These receptors were obtained from a young man in good health.

The chain joins TRBV6-5 to TRBJ1-4, with D unresolved. The CDR3 loop spans 14 amino acids. The germline gives CDR1 MNHEY, CDR2 SVGAGI. With 4 bases removed from V and 5 bases from J, the gap between germline ends came to 11 bases. CDR3 DNA: TGTGCCAGCAGTTTACGAGTAGGAAATGAAAAACTGTTTTTT. Its translation: CASSLRVGNEKLFF.

The chain is built from TRBV27 and TRBJ1-2; D is possibly TRBD1 (5 bases). Trimming removed 3 bases at V and 6 bases at J, with 11 bases between. The germline CDR1 and CDR2 sequences are MNHEY and SMNVEV (reference sequence). This CDR3 has 13 amino acids. CDR3 nucleotides: TGTGCCAGCAGTTTTTCGGGGCTCGATGGCTACACCTTC. Protein product: CASSFSGLDGYTF.

The chain joins TRBV28 to TRBJ1-1; no reliable D call. The V gene lost 3 bases and the J gene lost 1 base, with 6 bases spanning the gap. CDR1 is MDHEN, CDR2 SYDVKM, per germline. The CDR3 sequence is 13 residues long. CDR3: CASSLPENTEAFF. CDR3 nucleotides: TGTGCCAGCAGTTTGCCCGAGAACACTGAAGCTTTCTTT.

The chain couples TRBV28 to TRBJ1-3; 11 bases match TRBD1. The germline V gene has CDR1 MDHEN and CDR2 SYDVKM. The V gene end was trimmed by 6 bases and the J gene end by 3 bases; junction bases not matched to a gene: 19. This CDR3 contains 20 residues. The CDR3 loop reads CASRDPVASGQGAGGNTIYF. CDR3 nucleotides: TGTGCCAGCAGGGACCCTGTTGCGTCTGGACAGGGGGCAGGTGGAAACACCATATATTTT.

V gene TRBV18 combines with J gene TRBJ1-1; D is unresolved. Germline lookup yields CDR1 KGHSH and CDR2 LQKENI. The CDR3 loop spans 13 amino acids. V gave up 1 base and J gave up 6 bases, with 9 bases separating them. For the CDR3, the DNA is TGTGCCAGCTCACCACGTGGTGCGGCTGAAGCTTTCTTT. It codes for CASSPRGAAEAFF.

The chain links TRBV6-2 or TRBV6-3 to TRBJ1-5; the D gene is possibly TRBD1 (5 bases). Germline V gene sequence: CDR1 MNHEY, CDR2 SVGEGT. The CDR3 runs 15 residues. V was clipped by 0 bases and J by 7 bases, with 13 bases between them. The chain's CDR3 is CASSYSTVEGQPQHF. CDR3 in DNA: TGTGCCAGCAGTTACTCGACAGTAGAGGGGCAGCCCCAGCATTTT.

V is TRBV19 and J is TRBJ2-1; 10 positions agree with TRBD1. V dropped 3 bases and J dropped 5; count of bases not matched to a gene: 4. This CDR3 is 15 amino acids long. From germline, CDR1 is LNHDA and CDR2 SQIVND (reference sequence). The CDR3 loop is CASSMGQGRNNEQFF. In DNA form, the CDR3 reads TGTGCCAGTAGTATGGGACAGGGGCGAAACAATGAGCAGTTCTTC.

The rearrangement links TRBV7-8 to TRBJ2-7, with 9 bases that match TRBD1. In germline, CDR1 is SGHVS, CDR2 FQNEAQ. Losses at the gene ends were 5 bases for V and 7 bases for J; bases not matched to a gene: 9. The CDR3 is 14 residues long. This chain's CDR3 is CASSRGGQGTEQYF. The CDR3 coding sequence is TGTGCCAGCAGCCGAGGGGGACAGGGTACGGAGCAGTACTTC.

V and J are TRBV5-4 and TRBJ1-3; no definite D call. Germline V gives CDR1 SGHNT, CDR2 YYREEE (reference sequence). The V end lost 2 bases, the J end lost 0 bases, and 9 bases lay between the germline ends. The CDR3 totals 15 residues. The CDR3 reads CASSFDITSGNTIYF. The CDR3 DNA reads TGTGCCAGCAGCTTCGACATCACCTCTGGAAACACCATATATTTT.

The rearrangement joins TRBV20-1 to TRBJ2-1; the D is unclear. The CDR3 totals 11 residues. From germline, CDR1 is DFQATT and CDR2 SNEGSKA (reference sequence). V lost 5 bases, J lost 5 bases, and 7 bases lay in between. The CDR3 DNA is TGCAGTGCTCCCTCGCACAATGAGCAGTTCTTC. It codes for CSAPSHNEQFF.

This chain joins TRBV6-1 and TRBJ1-2; 10 positions match TRBD1. The length of the CDR3 is 17 residues. Germline CDR1 reads MNHNS; CDR2 reads SASEGT. Trimming at V came to 1 base and at J to 5 bases, leaving 10 bases not matched to a gene. This CDR3 is CASSEVWTGGTRYGYTF. The CDR3 DNA follows: TGTGCCAGCAGTGAAGTTTGGACAGGGGGTACCAGATATGGCTACACCTTC.

The chain employs TRBV11-2 and TRBJ1-6; weak D call: TRBD1 (5 bases). CDR1 is SGHAT and CDR2 is FQNNGV in the germline V gene. V was clipped by 1 base and J by 7 bases, with 11 bases between them. The CDR3 extends over 15 amino acids. CDR3 bases: TGTGCCAGCAGCTTAGGGGGCTCGGGAAATTCACCCCTCCACTTT. It yields the protein CASSLGGSGNSPLHF.

V gene TRBV19 combines with J gene TRBJ2-1, with 12 bases identical to TRBD2. Germline V gene sequence: CDR1 LNHDA, CDR2 SQIVND (reference sequence). This CDR3 has 15 amino acids. The ends lost 9 bases at V and 6 bases at J; junction bases unmatched: 9. The CDR3 reads CASWATSGGTNEQFF. The CDR3 region has the DNA TGTGCCAGCTGGGCAACTAGCGGGGGGACCAATGAGCAGTTCTTC.

The V call is TRBV6-2 or TRBV6-3, the J call TRBJ1-2; D remains ambiguous. V was clipped by 0 bases and J by 8 bases, with 4 bases between them. This CDR3 comprises 11 residues. CDR1 and CDR2 (germline): MNHEY, SVGEGT. In DNA form, the CDR3 reads TGTGCCAGCAGTTACTCCCTAGGCTACACCTTC. It translates to CASSYSLGYTF.

V and J are TRBV10-3 and TRBJ2-1; a possible D gene is TRBD2 (5 bases). The CDR3 runs to 15 residues. The germline V and J ends were trimmed by 2 bases and 12 bases, with 20 bases remaining between them. CDR1 is ENHRY and CDR2 is SYGVKD in the germline V gene. Here the CDR3 DNA reads TGTGCCATCAGTGAGCCGAACCCCGGGGAGCCTGTGCAGTTCTTC. Translated: CAISEPNPGEPVQFF.

This sequence joins TRBV11-2 and TRBJ1-2, with no clear D. Germline CDR1 SGHAT, CDR2 FQNNGV. Trimming stripped 3 bases from V and 8 bases from J, with 10 bases between. CDR3 length: 12 residues. The DNA of the CDR3 is TGTGCCAGCAGCTTGAGAGCTGGGGGCTACACCTTC. It translates to CASSLRAGGYTF. Using reference TRBV11-2 and TRBJ1-2 for the parts outside the CDR3, the full variable domain is EAGVAQSPRYKIIEKRQSVAFWCNPISGHATLYWYQQILGQGPKLLIQFQNNGVVDDSQLPKDRFSAERLKGVDSTLKIQPAKLEDSAVYLCASSLRAGGYTFGSGTRLTVV.

The V call is TRBV13, the J call TRBJ2-7; D is unresolved. Trimming cost V 5 bases and J 9 bases, with 20 bases left between them. This CDR3 contains 14 residues. Germline lookup yields CDR1 PRHDT and CDR2 FYEKMQ (reference sequence). The CDR3 protein is CASSQAGPTPRQYF. CDR3 DNA sequence: TGTGCCAGCAGCCAGGCCGGACCGACACCCAGGCAGTACTTC.

The CDR3 DNA sequence: TGTGCCAGCAGCTATAACCCCGGGGAGCTGTTTTTT. This sequence encodes CASSYNPGELFF. V and J are TRBV7-3 and TRBJ2-2; D ambiguous. Trimming took 4 bases from V and 6 from J, leaving 6 bases between them. The CDR3 sequence is 12 residues long. Germline-derived CDR1 and CDR2 are SGHTA and FQGTGA.

The chain couples TRBV9 to TRBJ2-2; 9 bases align to TRBD2. The CDR3 runs to 15 residues. CDR1 and CDR2 (germline): SGDLS, YYNGEE. The J segment lost 2 bases and the V segment lost 3 bases, leaving 2 bases of the junction unmatched. The CDR3 sequence: CASSGTSVNTGELFF. CDR3 in DNA: TGTGCCAGCAGCGGGACTAGCGTCAACACCGGGGAGCTGTTTTTT.

The rearrangement joins TRBV6-4 to TRBJ1-5; maybe TRBD1 (5 bases). Germline assignment: CDR1 MRHNA and CDR2 SNTAGT. V was clipped by 2 bases and J by 3 bases, with 11 bases between them. CDR3 length equals 15 residues. This CDR3 reads CASSDIRVPNQPQHF. The CDR3 DNA is TGTGCCAGCAGTGACATCAGGGTCCCCAATCAGCCCCAGCATTTT.

This chain connects TRBV10-3 to TRBJ2-6; D is undetermined. The V end lost 6 bases, the J end lost 0 bases, and 9 bases lay between the germline ends. The CDR3 contains 15 residues. Germline V gives CDR1 ENHRY, CDR2 SYGVKD. This CDR3 is CAISDPYSGANVLTF. The CDR3 DNA reads as TGTGCCATCAGCGACCCGTACTCTGGGGCCAACGTCCTGACTTTC.

The genes are TRBV6-2 or TRBV6-3 and TRBJ2-5; TRBD1 aligns across 7 bases. CDR3 length: 15 amino acids. The V segment lost 4 bases and the J segment 4 bases; nucleotides outside the gene matches: 9. Germline V gene sequence: CDR1 MNHEY, CDR2 SVGEGT. The CDR3 DNA follows: TGTGCCAGCAGTTGGTCGACAGGGAAGGGAGAGACCCAGTACTTC. It specifies CASSWSTGKGETQYF.

J is TRBJ1-6 and V is TRBV2, with D possibly being TRBD1 (5 bases). The V gene's germline CDR1 is SNHLY and CDR2 FYNNEI. V lost 6 bases and J lost 10, with 13 bases in between. This CDR3 contains 13 residues. The CDR3 sequence: CASRRDLGSPLHF. CDR3 nucleotide sequence: TGTGCCAGCAGAAGGGACTTGGGGTCACCCCTCCACTTT.

In nucleotides, the CDR3 is TGTGCCAGCAGCCTGGGGGTAATGGGGAACACCGGGGAGCTGTTTTTT. Translated: CASSLGVMGNTGELFF. The V gene is TRBV5-5, the J gene TRBJ2-2; D may be TRBD1 or TRBD2 (5 bases each). The V end was cut by 4 bases, the J end by 1 base, with 14 bases between. The CDR3 runs 16 residues. Germline values: CDR1 SGHKS, CDR2 YYEKEE (reference sequence).

The V call is TRBV2, the J call TRBJ2-2, with D possibly being TRBD1 (6 bases). Trimming cost V 5 bases and J 5 bases, with 18 bases left between them. Germline V CDR1 and CDR2: SNHLY, FYNNEI. The CDR3 length is 16 residues. CDR3 bases: TGTGCCAGCAGTCCACCCGGGACATGGGGGACCGGGGAGCTGTTTTTT. Protein product: CASSPPGTWGTGELFF. The full variable domain, rest sourced from reference TRBV2 and TRBJ2-2, is EPEVTQTPSHQVTQMGQEVILRCVPISNHLYFYWYRQILGQKVEFLVSFYNNEISEKSEIFDDQFSVERPDGSNFTLKIRSTKLEDSAMYFCASSPPGTWGTGELFFGEGSRLTVL.

This chain uses TRBV2 with TRBJ1-1; D is unresolved. V lost 4 bases to trimming and J lost 3 bases, with 15 bases between them. The CDR3 runs 15 residues. Per germline, CDR1 SNHLY and CDR2 FYNNEI. CDR3 nucleotides: TGTGCCAGCAGTGCACTAAGTTTGAAGGACACTGAAGCTTTCTTT. It codes for CASSALSLKDTEAFF.

J is TRBJ1-4 and V is TRBV28; the D is unclear. CDR1 and CDR2 (germline): MDHEN, SYDVKM. V dropped 3 bases and J dropped 5 bases, with 16 bases sitting between them. The CDR3 extends over 16 amino acids. CDR3 region: CASSFLLPGQNEKLFF. The CDR3 nucleotides read TGTGCCAGCAGTTTCCTACTACCGGGCCAAAATGAAAAACTGTTTTTT.

The rearrangement uses TRBV15 and TRBJ1-5, with D perhaps TRBD1 (6 bases). V was cut by 0 bases and J by 0 bases, with 12 bases left in between. The CDR3 is 17 amino acids. Germline values: CDR1 LNHNV, CDR2 YYDKDF (reference sequence). CDR3 in amino acids: CATSRDRTAYSNQPQHF. In DNA, the CDR3 is TGTGCCACCAGCAGAGATCGGACAGCTTATAGCAATCAGCCCCAGCATTTT.

The chain couples TRBV19 to TRBJ2-2, with D tentatively TRBD1 (5 bases). V lost 7 bases and J lost 1, with 10 bases in between. This CDR3 has 14 amino acids. The germline V gene has CDR1 LNHDA and CDR2 SQIVND (reference sequence). The CDR3 sequence: CASILGQNTGELFF. The CDR3 DNA reads as TGTGCCAGTATACTTGGACAGAACACCGGGGAGCTGTTTTTT. Based on the CDR3 plus reference TRBV19 and TRBJ2-2, the full variable domain is DGGITQSPKYLFRKEGQNVTLSCEQNLNHDAMYWYRQDPGQGLRLIYYSQIVNDFQKGDIAEGYSVSREKKESFPLTVTSAQKNPTAFYLCASILGQNTGELFFGEGSRLTVL.

A single count supports this clone. The chain couples TRBV7-8 to TRBJ1-5; 9 bases are shared with TRBD1. The V gene end was trimmed by 1 base and the J gene end by 6 bases; junction bases not matched to a gene: 7. Germline-derived CDR1 and CDR2 are SGHVS and FQNEAQ. CDR3 length: 16 residues. This chain's CDR3 is CASSLGGQGLAQPQHF. The CDR3 DNA reads TGTGCCAGCAGCTTAGGGGGACAGGGCCTCGCTCAGCCCCAGCATTTT.